This T cell receptor beta chain was profiled in a study of healthy donors' naive CD4 and CD8 T cells. CDR3 length: 14 amino acids. Between the trimmed V and J ends, which lost 4 bases and 5 bases, there was a span of 9 bases. Germline assignment: CDR1 SGHAT and CDR2 FQNNGV. Starting from 500 ng of total RNA, TCR libraries were made with linear amplification. TCRdb used MiXCR to reprocess the reads, holding one entry per CDR3 protein. The sample lists about 180,000 distinct CDR3 sequences, 65% to 80% occurring once. The chain uses TRBV11-2 and TRBJ1-6; D is unclear. The sample comprised naive CD4+ and CD8+ T cells sorted from blood, pooled from several donors. The receptor was derived from a pool of human donors in good health; the sample pools cells from several healthy donors. This chain's CDR3 is CASSSPGNNSPLHF. The CDR3 nucleotides are TGTGCCAGCAGCTCCCCGGGAAATAATTCACCCCTCCACTTT.